A selection of T cell receptor beta chains follows, all from one sample in a study of T cells after yellow fever vaccination. MiXCR was run by TCRdb on the 5' RACE reads, yielding one entry per CDR3 protein. The sample consists of 250,000 to 400,000 distinct CDR3 sequences, approximately 4.3% of them appearing once. Sample: PBMCs, taken 15 days after the yellow fever booster vaccination. The receptors were gathered from a man in his late teens or twenties who received the YFV17D yellow fever vaccine. The CDR3 runs from the conserved cysteine through the conserved F or W. The order of the fields is J gene, clone size, D gene, V gene, CDR3 length, CDR3 protein, CDR3 DNA. D genes are given only for firm matches. Size tells how often a clone was seen (once, few, many) or the class of an expanded clone, and some rows leave it out.

j_gene: TRBJ1-3; abundance: many; d_gene: -; v_gene: TRBV7-8; len: 13; CDR3aa: CASSRIGGNTIYF; CDR3nt: TGTGCCAGCAGCCGAATTGGGGGAAACACCATATATTTT
j_gene: TRBJ2-1; abundance: few; d_gene: -; v_gene: TRBV4-2; len: 15; CDR3aa: CASSQSGGPYNEQFF; CDR3nt: TGTGCCAGCAGCCAGAGTGGTGGGCCCTACAATGAGCAGTTCTTC
j_gene: TRBJ1-1; abundance: few; d_gene: -; v_gene: TRBV5-1; len: 12; CDR3aa: CASSLVNSEAFF; CDR3nt: TGCGCCAGCAGCTTGGTCAACTCTGAAGCTTTCTTT
j_gene: TRBJ2-7; abundance: -; d_gene: -; v_gene: TRBV7-9; len: 13; CDR3aa: CASSRGPTYEQYF; CDR3nt: TGTGCCAGCAGCCGTGGACCAACCTACGAGCAGTACTTC
j_gene: TRBJ1-6; abundance: few; d_gene: -; v_gene: TRBV7-2; len: 17; CDR3aa: CASSLSLLSSYNSPLHF; CDR3nt: TGTGCCAGCAGCCTGTCCTTACTGAGCTCCTATAATTCACCCCTCCACTTT
j_gene: TRBJ2-5; abundance: -; d_gene: TRBD1; v_gene: TRBV2; len: 15; CDR3aa: CASHNTDRGRGTQYF; CDR3nt: TGTGCCAGCCATAATACCGACAGGGGGCGGGGGACCCAGTACTTC
j_gene: TRBJ1-5; abundance: many; d_gene: -; v_gene: TRBV29-1; len: 13; CDR3aa: CSVATGLNQPQHF; CDR3nt: TGCAGCGTGGCAACAGGGTTAAATCAGCCCCAGCATTTT
j_gene: TRBJ2-7; abundance: -; d_gene: -; v_gene: TRBV3-1; len: 12; CDR3aa: CASSQGGQEQYF; CDR3nt: TGTGCCAGCAGCCAAGGAGGTCAGGAGCAGTACTTC
j_gene: TRBJ2-2; abundance: -; d_gene: -; v_gene: TRBV21-1; len: 17; CDR3aa: CASSKGLAGGHTGELFF; CDR3nt: TGTGCCAGCAGCAAGGGACTAGCGGGGGGGCACACCGGGGAGCTGTTTTTT
j_gene: TRBJ2-2; abundance: -; d_gene: -; v_gene: TRBV18; len: 15; CDR3aa: CASSQIYGDTGELFF; CDR3nt: TGTGCCAGCTCACAGATTTACGGGGACACCGGGGAGCTGTTTTTT
j_gene: TRBJ2-2; abundance: many; d_gene: -; v_gene: TRBV20-1; len: 12; CDR3aa: CSAAGRAGELFF; CDR3nt: TGCAGTGCCGCAGGTCGGGCCGGGGAGCTGTTTTTT
j_gene: TRBJ2-4; abundance: few; d_gene: -; v_gene: TRBV12-3/TRBV12-4; len: 13; CDR3aa: CASSFRAENIQYF; CDR3nt: TGTGCCAGCAGTTTTCGAGCGGAAAACATTCAGTACTTC
j_gene: TRBJ1-1; abundance: -; d_gene: TRBD1; v_gene: TRBV20-1; len: 14; CDR3aa: CSARTGTANTEAFF; CDR3nt: TGCAGTGCTAGGACCGGGACAGCTAACACTGAAGCTTTCTTT
j_gene: TRBJ1-6; abundance: few; d_gene: -; v_gene: TRBV18; len: 16; CDR3aa: CASSPKQGGDRSPLHF; CDR3nt: TGTGCCAGCTCACCAAAACAGGGCGGGGACCGATCACCCCTCCACTTT
j_gene: TRBJ2-5; abundance: -; d_gene: TRBD2; v_gene: TRBV10-3; len: 15; CDR3aa: CAISGLAGDPRDQYF; CDR3nt: TGTGCCATCAGTGGACTAGCGGGGGACCCGAGGGACCAGTACTTC
j_gene: TRBJ1-1; abundance: -; d_gene: -; v_gene: TRBV5-6; len: 14; CDR3aa: CASSRLADMNGAIF; CDR3nt: TGTGCCAGCAGCCGTTTGGCAGACATGAATGGCGCAATCTTT
j_gene: TRBJ2-7; abundance: many; d_gene: -; v_gene: TRBV7-3; len: 15; CDR3aa: CASSLNGGDIYEQYF; CDR3nt: TGTGCCAGCAGCTTAAATGGCGGGGACATTTACGAGCAGTACTTC
j_gene: TRBJ2-3; abundance: many; d_gene: -; v_gene: TRBV20-1; len: 16; CDR3aa: CSARDWTVKATDTQYF; CDR3nt: TGCAGTGCTAGAGACTGGACAGTTAAGGCCACAGATACGCAGTATTTT
j_gene: TRBJ2-1; abundance: -; d_gene: -; v_gene: TRBV7-9; len: 18; CDR3aa: CASSLIQQGLGSYNEQFF; CDR3nt: TGTGCCAGCAGCCTGATACAACAGGGTCTCGGTTCCTACAATGAGCAGTTCTTC
j_gene: TRBJ2-7; abundance: many; d_gene: -; v_gene: TRBV7-2; len: 15; CDR3aa: CASSSEAGRAYEQYF; CDR3nt: TGTGCCAGCAGCTCAGAGGCGGGCAGGGCCTACGAGCAGTACTTC
j_gene: TRBJ1-6; abundance: few; d_gene: TRBD1; v_gene: TRBV11-2; len: 16; CDR3aa: CASSLDWGQANSPLHF; CDR3nt: TGTGCCAGCAGCTTAGATTGGGGACAGGCTAATTCACCCCTCCACTTT
j_gene: TRBJ2-1; abundance: -; d_gene: -; v_gene: TRBV20-1; len: 12; CDR3aa: CSAIQQGHEQFF; CDR3nt: TGCAGTGCTATCCAACAGGGTCATGAGCAGTTCTTC
j_gene: TRBJ1-2; abundance: many; d_gene: TRBD1; v_gene: TRBV7-9; len: 14; CDR3aa: CASSSQGAAGGYTF; CDR3nt: TGTGCCAGCAGCTCACAGGGGGCAGCTGGCGGCTACACCTTC
j_gene: TRBJ1-5; abundance: many; d_gene: -; v_gene: TRBV5-1; len: 14; CDR3aa: CASSLAGSDQPQHF; CDR3nt: TGCGCCAGCAGCTTGGCAGGGTCGGATCAGCCCCAGCATTTT
j_gene: TRBJ2-3; abundance: many; d_gene: -; v_gene: TRBV4-3; len: 16; CDR3aa: CASSQDWERPSDTQYF; CDR3nt: TGCGCCAGCAGCCAAGATTGGGAGCGGCCCTCAGATACGCAGTATTTT
j_gene: TRBJ2-3; abundance: few; d_gene: TRBD2; v_gene: TRBV5-1; len: 19; CDR3aa: CASSFGVAGVYQGTDTQYF; CDR3nt: TGCGCCAGCAGCTTCGGGGTAGCGGGGGTGTATCAGGGCACAGATACGCAGTATTTT
j_gene: TRBJ1-2; abundance: many; d_gene: TRBD1; v_gene: TRBV27; len: 15; CDR3aa: CASSLGRQGYYGYTF; CDR3nt: TGTGCCAGCAGTTTGGGACGACAGGGGTACTATGGCTACACCTTC
j_gene: TRBJ1-5; abundance: -; d_gene: -; v_gene: TRBV7-2; len: 14; CDR3aa: CASSPRGRDQPQHF; CDR3nt: TGTGCCAGCAGCCCGCGAGGACGCGATCAGCCCCAGCATTTT
j_gene: TRBJ2-7; abundance: -; d_gene: -; v_gene: TRBV5-1; len: 14; CDR3aa: CASTWGTPRGEQYF; CDR3nt: TGCGCCAGCACCTGGGGCACTCCCAGGGGCGAGCAGTACTTC
j_gene: TRBJ2-3; abundance: many; d_gene: TRBD2; v_gene: TRBV5-1; len: 16; CDR3aa: CASSSVGSGVADTQYF; CDR3nt: TGCGCCAGCAGCTCGGTTGGGAGCGGGGTCGCAGATACGCAGTATTTT
j_gene: TRBJ1-2; abundance: -; d_gene: -; v_gene: TRBV9; len: 12; CDR3aa: CASSATGDGYTF; CDR3nt: TGTGCCAGCAGCGCCACGGGCGACGGCTACACCTTC
j_gene: TRBJ2-1; abundance: -; d_gene: -; v_gene: TRBV6-5; len: 14; CDR3aa: CASSSTAFTDEQFF; CDR3nt: TGTGCCAGCAGCTCGACCGCCTTCACAGATGAGCAGTTCTTC